This T cell receptor beta chain derives from a study of molecular identifiers for immune sequencing clone quantification. This CDR3 is 16 amino acids long. Trimming removed 7 bases from V and 3 bases from J; junction bases left unmatched: 5. CDR1 and CDR2 from the germline V gene are SEHNR and FQNEAQ (reference sequence). TCRdb re-called the PCR reads with MiXCR, one entry per CDR3 protein. The data hold around 460,000 distinct CDR3 sequences, with less than 30% observed a single time. This clonotype has a count of ten or more. This TCR came from a human donor in good health. Some libraries in this study had Jurkat cell RNA spiked in. The chain couples TRBV7-9 to TRBJ2-2; TRBD2 matches at 13 bases. Sequenced material: naive CD8+ T cells from blood, with Jurkat cell RNA spiked in. Subset indicated: FACS-sorted CD8+CD4-CCR7+CD45RA+ naive T cells. The CDR3 region is CASTPGLAGYTGELFF. The DNA for the CDR3 is TGTGCCAGCACCCCGGGACTAGCGGGATACACCGGGGAGCTGTTTTTT.